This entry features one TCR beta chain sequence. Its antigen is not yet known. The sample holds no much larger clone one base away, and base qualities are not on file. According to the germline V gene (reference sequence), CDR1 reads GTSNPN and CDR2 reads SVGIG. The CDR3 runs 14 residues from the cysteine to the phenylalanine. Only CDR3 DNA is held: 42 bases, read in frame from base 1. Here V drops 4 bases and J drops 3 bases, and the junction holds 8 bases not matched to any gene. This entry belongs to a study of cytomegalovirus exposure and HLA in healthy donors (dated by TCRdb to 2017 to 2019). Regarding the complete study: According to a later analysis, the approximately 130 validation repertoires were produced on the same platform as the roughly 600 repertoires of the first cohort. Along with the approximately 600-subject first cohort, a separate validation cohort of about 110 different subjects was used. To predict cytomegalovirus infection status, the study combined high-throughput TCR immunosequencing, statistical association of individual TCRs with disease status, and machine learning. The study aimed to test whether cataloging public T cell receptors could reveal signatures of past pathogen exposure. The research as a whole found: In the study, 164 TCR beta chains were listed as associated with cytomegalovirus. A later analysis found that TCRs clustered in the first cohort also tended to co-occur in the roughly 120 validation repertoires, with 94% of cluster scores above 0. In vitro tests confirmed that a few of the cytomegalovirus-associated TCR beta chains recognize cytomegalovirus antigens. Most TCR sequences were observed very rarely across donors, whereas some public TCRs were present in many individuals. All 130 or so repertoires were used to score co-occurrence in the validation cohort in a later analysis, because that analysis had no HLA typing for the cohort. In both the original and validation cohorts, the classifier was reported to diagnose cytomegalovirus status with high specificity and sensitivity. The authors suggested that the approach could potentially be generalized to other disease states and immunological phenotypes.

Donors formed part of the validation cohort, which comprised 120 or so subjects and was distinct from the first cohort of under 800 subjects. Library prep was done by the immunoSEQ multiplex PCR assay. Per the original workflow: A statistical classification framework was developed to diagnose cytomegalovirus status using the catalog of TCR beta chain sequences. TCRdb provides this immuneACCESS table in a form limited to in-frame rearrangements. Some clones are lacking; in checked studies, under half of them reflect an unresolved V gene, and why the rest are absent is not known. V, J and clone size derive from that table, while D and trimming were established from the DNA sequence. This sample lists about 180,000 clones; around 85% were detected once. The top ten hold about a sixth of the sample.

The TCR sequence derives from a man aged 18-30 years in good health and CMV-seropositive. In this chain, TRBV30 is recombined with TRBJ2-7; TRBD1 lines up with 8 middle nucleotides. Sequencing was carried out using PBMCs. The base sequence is TGTGCCTGGAATCCCGGGACAGGTTTCTACGAGCAGTACTTC. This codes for CAWNPGTGFYEQYF.